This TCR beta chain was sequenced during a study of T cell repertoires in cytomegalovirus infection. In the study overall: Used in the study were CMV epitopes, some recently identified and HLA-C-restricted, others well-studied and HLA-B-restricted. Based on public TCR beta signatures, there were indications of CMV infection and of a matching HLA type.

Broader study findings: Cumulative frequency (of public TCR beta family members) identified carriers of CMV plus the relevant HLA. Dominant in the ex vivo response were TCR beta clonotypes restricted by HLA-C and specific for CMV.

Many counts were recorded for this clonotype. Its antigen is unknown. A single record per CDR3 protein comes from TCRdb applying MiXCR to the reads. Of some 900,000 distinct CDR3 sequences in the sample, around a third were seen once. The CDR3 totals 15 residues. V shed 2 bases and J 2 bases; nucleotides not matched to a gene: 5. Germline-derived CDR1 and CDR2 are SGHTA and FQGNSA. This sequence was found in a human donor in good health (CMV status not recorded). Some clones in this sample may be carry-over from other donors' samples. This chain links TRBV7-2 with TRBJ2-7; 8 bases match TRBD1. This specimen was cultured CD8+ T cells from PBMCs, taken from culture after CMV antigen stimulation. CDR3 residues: CASSLIETGAYEQYV. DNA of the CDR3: TGTGCCAGCAGCTTAATAGAGACAGGGGCCTACGAGCAGTACGTC.